One and the same sample provided the 5 T cell receptor beta chains below, sequenced in a study of human T cells and chemical hapten exposure (TCRdb year 2021). The sample's time point, from its label and the paper: patch test 3, about 24 weeks after DPC sensitization. Read against the paper, the sample's treatment or condition label means: therapeutic diphenylcyclopropenone sensitization with weekly scalp DPC. Library prep was done by RACE. Sequenced on a NextSeq 500. TCRdb cleaned the public reads at Q25 with fastp, built clones with MiXCR and kept in-frame beta chains. When rows share a CDR3 protein, they turn into one entry using the most common DNA and genes. Recorded for this sample are about 84,000 distinct CDR3 sequences; 9.5% to 14% of them occurred a single time. Jointly, the top ten make up around 3.8% of the sample. The source material was whole blood, sampled in connection with sensitization to the hapten diphenylcyclopropenone (DPC). These receptors were obtained from a woman in her 50s with alopecia areata. Some clones in this sample may be carry-over from other donors' samples.

This chain connects TRBV30 to TRBJ2-3, with 7 bases aligning to TRBD2. Germline-derived CDR1 and CDR2 are GTSNPN and SVGIG (reference sequence). This CDR3 has 15 amino acids. The J segment lost 0 bases and the V segment lost 1 base, leaving 4 bases of the junction unmatched. The CDR3 sequence: CAWSDGTTSTDTQYF. CDR3 in DNA: TGTGCCTGGAGTGACGGGACTACCAGCACAGATACGCAGTATTTT. Based on the CDR3 plus reference TRBV30 and TRBJ2-3, the full variable domain is SQTIHQWPATLVQPVGSPLSLECTVEGTSNPNLYWYRQAAGRGLQLLFYSVGIGQISSEVPQNLSASRPQDRQFILSSKKLLLSDSGFYLCAWSDGTTSTDTQYFGPGTRLTVL.

This clonotype was observed at least ten times. The V gene is TRBV11-2, the J gene TRBJ2-7; 7 nucleotides agree with TRBD1. V shed 5 bases and J 0 bases; nucleotides not matched to a gene: 7. This CDR3 is built from 15 residues. CDR1 is SGHAT and CDR2 is FQNNGV in the germline V gene. This CDR3 reads CASSPDRHTSYEQYF. DNA of the CDR3: TGTGCCAGCAGCCCGGACAGGCATACCTCCTACGAGCAGTACTTC.

The chain carries TRBV30 and TRBJ1-2; TRBD1 is a possible D gene (6 bases). The CDR3 totals 14 residues. Germline assignment: CDR1 GTSNPN and CDR2 SVGIG (reference sequence). Between the trimmed V and J ends, which lost 5 bases and 4 bases, there was a span of 17 bases. The CDR3 DNA reads TGTGCCTGGGCCCGAGAGGGCAGGGGCTATGGCTACACCTTC. Residues: CAWAREGRGYGYTF.

The chain couples TRBV29-1 to TRBJ1-5; possibly TRBD1 for D (6 bases). The CDR3 has 14 amino acids. Germline values: CDR1 SQVTM, CDR2 ANQGSEA. The V end lost 5 bases, the J end lost 7 bases, and 18 bases lay between the germline ends. CDR3: CSVSGDDFYQPQHF. The CDR3 DNA reads TGCAGCGTTTCAGGGGATGATTTTTACCAGCCCCAGCATTTT.

This chain uses TRBV20-1 with TRBJ2-1, with 9 bases lining up with TRBD2. Germline lookup yields CDR1 DFQATT and CDR2 SNEGSKA (reference sequence). The junction had 6 bases not matched to a gene; V was cut back by 0 bases and J by 6 bases. CDR3 length: 15 residues. CDR3 protein: CSARDLAGTRNEQFF. The CDR3 DNA reads as TGCAGTGCTAGAGATCTAGCGGGGACGCGCAATGAGCAGTTCTTC.